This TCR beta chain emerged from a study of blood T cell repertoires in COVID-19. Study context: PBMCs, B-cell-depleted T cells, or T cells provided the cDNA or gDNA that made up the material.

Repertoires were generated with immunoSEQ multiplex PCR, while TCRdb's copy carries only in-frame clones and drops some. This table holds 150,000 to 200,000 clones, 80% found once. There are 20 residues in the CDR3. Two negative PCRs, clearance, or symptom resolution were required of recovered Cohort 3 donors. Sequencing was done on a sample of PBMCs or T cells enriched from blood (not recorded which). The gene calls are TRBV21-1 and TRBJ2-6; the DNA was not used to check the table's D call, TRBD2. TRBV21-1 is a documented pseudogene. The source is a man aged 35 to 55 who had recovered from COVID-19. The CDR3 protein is CASSKEGLAVASSGANVLTF. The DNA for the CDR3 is TGTGCCAGCAGCAAAGAGGGACTAGCGGTTGCCTCCTCTGGGGCCAACGTCCTGACTTTC.